This TCR beta chain was obtained from a study of spatial heterogeneity in lung cancer. Study-wide context: From matched bulk RNA-seq came a T cell module score, which showed a strong correlation with TCR transcript counts in tumor regions. Across the raw uncorrected reads, a unique TCR and UMI combination was observed, on average, more than ten times. Overall study results and limits: One measure, the expanded intratumoral alpha and beta TCR count, tracked tumor mutation counts.

This CDR3 has 15 residues. Germline trimming cut 3 bases from V and 1 base from J; bases unmatched to any gene: 5. In this sample, this clonotype turned up many times. The antigen remains undetermined. The time point is: sample taken at primary tumor resection. The donor population consisted of 72 patients with untreated, early-stage non-small cell lung cancer. A unique molecular identifier was carried by every single TCR cDNA molecule. TCRdb reprocessed the 5' RACE reads via MiXCR and lists one record per CDR3 protein. The data contain about 100,000 distinct CDR3 sequences, roughly 4.5% of them singletons.

The TCR originated in a male donor with early-stage non-small cell lung cancer. This specimen consisted of lung tumor tissue, obtained at surgery. This chain connects TRBV12-3 or TRBV12-4 to TRBJ2-7; 8 bases are a match to TRBD2. CDR3: CASSLDPGGSYEQYF. CDR3 nucleotides: TGTGCCAGCAGTTTGGACCCGGGAGGGTCCTACGAGCAGTACTTC.